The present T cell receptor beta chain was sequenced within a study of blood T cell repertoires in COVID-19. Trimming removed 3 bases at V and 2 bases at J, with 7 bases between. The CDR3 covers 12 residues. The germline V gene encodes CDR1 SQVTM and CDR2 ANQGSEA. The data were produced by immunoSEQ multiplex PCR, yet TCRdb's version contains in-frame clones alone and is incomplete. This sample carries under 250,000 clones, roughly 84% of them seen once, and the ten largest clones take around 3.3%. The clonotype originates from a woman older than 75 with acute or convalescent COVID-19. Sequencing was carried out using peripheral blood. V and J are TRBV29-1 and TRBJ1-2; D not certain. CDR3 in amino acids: CSVEEGNYGYTF. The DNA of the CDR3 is TGCAGCGTTGAGGAGGGAAACTATGGCTACACCTTC. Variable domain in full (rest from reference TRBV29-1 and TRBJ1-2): SAVISQKPSRDICQRGTSLTIQCQVDSQVTMMFWYRQQPGQSLTLIATANQGSEATYESGFVIDKFPISRPNLTFSTLTVSNMSPEDSSIYLCSVEEGNYGYTFGSGTRLTVV.